What follows is one TCR beta chain and its context. The CDR3 is made up of 12 amino acids. Unmatched junction bases numbered 2, after V lost 6 bases and J lost 6 bases. This specimen belongs to a study of blood T cell repertoires in COVID-19. Overall study context: Samples taken during acute and convalescent COVID-19 were collected in the United States, Italy and Spain.

The Seattle patients, enrolled during active infection, were followed longitudinally. Source study methods: Reference gene primers were amplified, and this amplification served to estimate nucleated cell counts. Sequencing used immunoSEQ multiplex PCR; TCRdb keeps in-frame clones, though not all of them. V, J and clone size derive from that table, while D and trimming were established from the DNA sequence. The data hold about 350,000 clones, with about 86% observed a single time. The chain carries TRBV12-3 or TRBV12-4 and TRBJ2-1; 7 bases line up with TRBD2. The TCR sequence derives from a woman between 55 and 75 years old with COVID-19, enrolled during active disease. The sequencing input was peripheral blood. The DNA of the CDR3 is TGTGCCAGCAGCGGGACTATCAATGAGCAGTTCTTC. Translation gives CASSGTINEQFF.